The sequence of this TCR beta chain was determined in a study of T cells after posttransplantation cyclophosphamide (dated by TCRdb to about 2016). Notes on the research overall: Using TRB sequencing, the study followed how the T cell repertoire reconstituted after myeloablative bone marrow transplantation in which posttransplantation cyclophosphamide served as GVHD prophylaxis. In 3 patients, up to about 3 additional blood samples taken between 2 and 5.2 years after transplant also underwent TRB sequencing, as did pretransplant blood from 4 patients. Blood from every one of the 34 PTCy patients who had 1-year posttransplant specimens underwent TRB sequencing. Antigen receptor sequencing covered samples from a few dozen PTCy-treated patients and some 15 of their related bone marrow donors. Public TRB sequences were checked against a database of over 3,000 sequences associated with responses to pathogens, tumor antigens, self-antigens and alloantigens. TRA and TRB clonality were tightly correlated in roughly ten samples, so subsequent TCR analyses focused on TRB only. What the study reported, not specific to this receptor: Across approximately 45 patients, TRB clonality was highly associated with recipient CMV seropositivity and CMV reactivation, and PTCy diversity was similar to diversity in CNI/methotrexate controls. The TRB repertoires of T cells infiltrating skin or GI tract showed only limited overlap with the TRB repertoires of T cells in blood. Donor-recipient similarity was low at 1-2 months but rose over the first year, and later blood repertoires were often dominated by donor CD8+ memory clones.

Genomic DNA was the input for TRB sequencing, which was run either with the immunoSEQ assay at survey resolution or with the hsTCRB kit. In the source study's methods: The immunoSEQ software was used for initial read processing, and the LymphoSeq R package was used for repertoire analyses. Clonality was computed as 1 minus normalized Shannon entropy; Gini coefficient was also calculated for each TRB dataset. To infer phenotypes in unsorted samples, TRB sequences from sorted subsets of the recipient or donor were mapped onto the unsorted samples of the same recipient. TCRdb took over this immuneACCESS table, retaining in-frame rearrangements with V and J assigned. Such tables are incomplete; in checked studies, under half of the missing clones stem from an unresolved V gene, and the remainder is unexplained. V, J and clone size derive from that table, while D and trimming were established from the DNA sequence. The table notes about 36,000 clones here, none of them singletons. Approximately 1.2% of the sample lies in the top ten.

Related bone marrow donors provided peripheral blood samples on the day of marrow donation. Peripheral blood and bone marrow mononuclear cells were isolated by Ficoll-Hypaque density centrifugation and were cryopreserved. This clone was recorded at least ten times. Its antigen is still unknown. No qualities accompany the bases; no much larger clone lies one base away. There are 13 amino acids in the CDR3, from cysteine to phenylalanine inclusive. Kept here is only the CDR3 DNA, which spans 39 bases and is read in frame from base 1. Cut back by 1 base and 2 bases, the V and J ends lie 6 bases apart. For CDR1 and CDR2, the germline V gene (reference sequence) lists GTSNPN and SVGIG.

The source of this sequence is a girl aged 5-17 years in good health, CMV-negative, and a related stem cell transplant donor. The chain links TRBV30 with TRBJ1-5, with the D gene call left open. Sequencing input: PBMCs. The CDR3 region has the sequence CAWSGGRNQPQHF. Here is the DNA: TGTGCCTGGAGTGGAGGCCGCAATCAGCCCCAGCATTTT.